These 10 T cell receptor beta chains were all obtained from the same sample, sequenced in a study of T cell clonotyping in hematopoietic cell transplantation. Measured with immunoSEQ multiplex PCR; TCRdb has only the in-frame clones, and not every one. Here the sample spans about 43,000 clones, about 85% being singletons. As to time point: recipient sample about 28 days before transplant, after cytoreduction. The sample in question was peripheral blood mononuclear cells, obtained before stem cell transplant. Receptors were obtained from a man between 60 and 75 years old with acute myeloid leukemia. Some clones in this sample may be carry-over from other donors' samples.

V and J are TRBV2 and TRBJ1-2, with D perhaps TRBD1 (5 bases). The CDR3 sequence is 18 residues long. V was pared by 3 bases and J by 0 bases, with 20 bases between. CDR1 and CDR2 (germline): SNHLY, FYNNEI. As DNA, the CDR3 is TGTGCCAGCAGTGAGATGCTTGGTTGGGGGAATCCTAACTATGGCTACACCTTC. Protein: CASSEMLGWGNPNYGYTF.

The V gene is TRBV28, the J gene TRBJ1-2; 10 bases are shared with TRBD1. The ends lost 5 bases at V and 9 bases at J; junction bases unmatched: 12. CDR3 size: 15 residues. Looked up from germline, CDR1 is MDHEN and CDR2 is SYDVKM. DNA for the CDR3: TGTGCCAGCAGTACCACCGGGACAGGGGCTATAAGCTACACCTTC. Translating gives CASSTTGTGAISYTF.

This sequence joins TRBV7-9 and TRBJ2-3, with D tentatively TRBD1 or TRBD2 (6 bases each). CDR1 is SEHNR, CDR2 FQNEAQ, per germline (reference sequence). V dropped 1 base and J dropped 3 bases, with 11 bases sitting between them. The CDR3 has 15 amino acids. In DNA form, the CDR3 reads TGTGCCAGCAGCTTAGTAGGGGGGAAAACAGATACGCAGTATTTT. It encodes CASSLVGGKTDTQYF. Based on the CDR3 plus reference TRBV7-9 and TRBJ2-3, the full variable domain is DTGVSQNPRHKITKRGQNVTFRCDPISEHNRLYWYRQTLGQGPEFLTYFQNEAQLEKSRLLSDRFSAERPKGSFSTLEIQRTEQGDSAMYLCASSLVGGKTDTQYFGPGTRLTVL.

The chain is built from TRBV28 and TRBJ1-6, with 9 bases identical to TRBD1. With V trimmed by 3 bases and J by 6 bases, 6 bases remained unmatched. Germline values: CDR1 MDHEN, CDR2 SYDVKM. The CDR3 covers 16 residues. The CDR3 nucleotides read TGTGCCAGCAGTTTCTACAGGGGGCCTGGTAATTCACCCCTCCACTTT. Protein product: CASSFYRGPGNSPLHF.

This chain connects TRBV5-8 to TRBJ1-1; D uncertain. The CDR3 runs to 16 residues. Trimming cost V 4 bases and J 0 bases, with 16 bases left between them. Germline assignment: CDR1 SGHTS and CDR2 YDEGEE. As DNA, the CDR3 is TGTGCCAGCAGCCGGATTTATGGCAGCGTGAACACTGAAGCTTTCTTT. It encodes CASSRIYGSVNTEAFF. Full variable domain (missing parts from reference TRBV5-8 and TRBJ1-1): EAGVTQSPTHLIKTRGQQATLRCSPISGHTSVYWYQQALGLGLQFLLWYDEGEERNRGNFPPRFSGRQFPNYSSELNVNALELEDSALYLCASSRIYGSVNTEAFFGQGTRLTVV.

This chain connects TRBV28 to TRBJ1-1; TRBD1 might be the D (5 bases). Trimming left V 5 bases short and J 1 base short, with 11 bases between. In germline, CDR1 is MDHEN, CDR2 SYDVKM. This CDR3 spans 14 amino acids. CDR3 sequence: CASSILQGNTEAFF. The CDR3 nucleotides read TGTGCCAGCAGTATTCTTCAGGGGAACACTGAAGCTTTCTTT.

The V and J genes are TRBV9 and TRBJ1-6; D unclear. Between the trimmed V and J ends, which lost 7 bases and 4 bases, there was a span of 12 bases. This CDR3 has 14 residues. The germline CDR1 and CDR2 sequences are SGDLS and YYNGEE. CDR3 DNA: TGTGCCAGCTCGAGTCGGGGTTATAATTCACCCCTCCACTTT. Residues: CASSSRGYNSPLHF.

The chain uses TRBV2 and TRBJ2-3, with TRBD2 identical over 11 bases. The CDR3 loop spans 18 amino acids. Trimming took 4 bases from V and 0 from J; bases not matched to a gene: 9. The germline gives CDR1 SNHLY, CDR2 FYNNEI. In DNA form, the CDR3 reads TGTGCCAGCAGTGGTCTAGCGGGGGGACCCACTAGCACAGATACGCAGTATTTT. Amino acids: CASSGLAGGPTSTDTQYF.

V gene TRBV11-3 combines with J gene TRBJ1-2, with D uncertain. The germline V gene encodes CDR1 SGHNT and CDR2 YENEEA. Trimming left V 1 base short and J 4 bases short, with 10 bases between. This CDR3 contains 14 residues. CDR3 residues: CASSLAAEGYGYTF. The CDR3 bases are TGTGCCAGCAGCTTAGCTGCAGAAGGCTATGGCTACACCTTC. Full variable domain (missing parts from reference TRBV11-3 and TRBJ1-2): EAGVVQSPRYKIIEKKQPVAFWCNPISGHNTLYWYLQNLGQGPELLIRYENEEAVDDSQLPKDRFSAERLKGVDSTLKIQPAELGDSAVYLCASSLAAEGYGYTFGSGTRLTVV.

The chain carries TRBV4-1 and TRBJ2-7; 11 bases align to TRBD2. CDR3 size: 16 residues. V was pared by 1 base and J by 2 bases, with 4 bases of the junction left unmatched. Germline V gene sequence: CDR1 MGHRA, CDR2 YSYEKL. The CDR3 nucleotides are TGCGCCAGCAGCCAAGTAGCGGGGGGGTCTACCTACGAGCAGTACTTC. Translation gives CASSQVAGGSTYEQYF.